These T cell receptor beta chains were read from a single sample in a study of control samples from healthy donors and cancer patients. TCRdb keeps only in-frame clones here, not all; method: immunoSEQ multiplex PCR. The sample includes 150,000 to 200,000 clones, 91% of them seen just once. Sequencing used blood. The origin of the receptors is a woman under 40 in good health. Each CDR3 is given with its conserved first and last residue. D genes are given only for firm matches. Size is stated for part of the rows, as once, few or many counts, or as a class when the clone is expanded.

CDR3: CASSYGNEQFF
DNA: TGTGCCAGCAGTTACGGGAATGAGCAGTTCTTC
J: TRBJ2-1
size: .
D: .
V: TRBV28

CDR3: CASSQELAGSEQYF
DNA: TGCGCCAGCAGCCAAGAACTAGCGGGATCCGAGCAGTACTTC
J: TRBJ2-7
size: .
D: TRBD2
V: TRBV4-3

CDR3: CASSYSGPRQPQHF
DNA: TGTGCCAGCAGTTACTCGGGTCCCCGTCAGCCCCAGCATTTT
J: TRBJ1-5
size: .
D: .
V: TRBV6-5

CDR3: CASRDRGRGPDTQYF
DNA: TGTGCCAGCAGGGACAGGGGGCGTGGTCCAGATACGCAGTATTTT
J: TRBJ2-3
size: few
D: TRBD1
V: TRBV2

CDR3: CASSLQGNHNEQFF
DNA: TGTGCCAGCAGTTTACAGGGTAACCACAATGAGCAGTTCTTC
J: TRBJ2-1
size: .
D: .
V: TRBV27

CDR3: CATSDLPRGETQYF
DNA: TGTGCCACCAGTGATTTGCCTAGGGGGGAGACCCAGTACTTC
J: TRBJ2-5
size: .
D: .
V: TRBV24-1

CDR3: CASSLTYATNEKLFF
DNA: TGTGCCAGCAGCCTAACATATGCAACTAATGAAAAACTGTTTTTT
J: TRBJ1-4
size: .
D: .
V: TRBV3-1/TRBV3-2

CDR3: CASSKSVGQPQHF
DNA: TGTGCCAGTAGTAAGTCGGTGGGACAGCCCCAGCATTTT
J: TRBJ1-5
size: .
D: .
V: TRBV19

CDR3: CASSGQGRPTDTQYF
DNA: TGTGCCAGCAGTGGACAGGGGCGCCCCACAGATACGCAGTATTTT
J: TRBJ2-3
size: .
D: TRBD1
V: TRBV2

CDR3: CASSPPDVPQTQYF
DNA: TGTGCCAGCTCACCACCGGACGTCCCGCAGACCCAGTACTTC
J: TRBJ2-5
size: .
D: .
V: TRBV18

CDR3: CASSFSGGATDTQYF
DNA: TGTGCCAGCAGCTTTAGCGGGGGGGCCACAGATACGCAGTATTTT
J: TRBJ2-3
size: .
D: TRBD2
V: TRBV7-6

CDR3: CASSLRAGGPWETQYF
DNA: TGTGCCAGCAGCCTCCGAGCGGGGGGGCCCTGGGAGACCCAGTACTTC
J: TRBJ2-5
size: .
D: TRBD2
V: TRBV3-1/TRBV3-2

CDR3: CASRGQGGTEAFF
DNA: TGTGCCAGCAGGGGACAGGGAGGTACTGAAGCTTTCTTT
J: TRBJ1-1
size: .
D: TRBD1
V: TRBV12-3/TRBV12-4

CDR3: CASSYQGGYGYTF
DNA: TGTGCCAGCAGTTATCAGGGGGGCTATGGCTACACCTTC
J: TRBJ1-2
size: .
D: TRBD1
V: TRBV6-5

CDR3: CATSGQDNSPLHF
DNA: TGCGCCACCTCGGGACAGGATAATTCACCCCTCCACTTT
J: TRBJ1-6
size: .
D: TRBD1
V: TRBV10-2

CDR3: CASRPPGPPYNEQFF
DNA: TGTGCCAGTCGCCCCCCGGGTCCACCCTACAATGAGCAGTTCTTC
J: TRBJ2-1
size: .
D: .
V: TRBV28

CDR3: CASSGHNEQYF
DNA: TGTGCCAGCAGCGGACATAACGAGCAGTACTTC
J: TRBJ2-7
size: .
D: .
V: TRBV7-2

CDR3: CASSLGTGVVGHNEQFF
DNA: TGTGCCAGCAGCTTAGGTACGGGAGTTGTGGGACACAATGAGCAGTTCTTC
J: TRBJ2-1
size: .
D: .
V: TRBV11-3

CDR3: CASRRDRDSNQPQHF
DNA: TGTGCCAGCAGGAGGGACAGGGATAGCAATCAGCCCCAGCATTTT
J: TRBJ1-5
size: .
D: TRBD1
V: TRBV6-5

CDR3: CASSLGDATNEKLFF
DNA: TGTGCCAGCAGCTTAGGTGACGCAACTAATGAAAAACTGTTTTTT
J: TRBJ1-4
size: .
D: .
V: TRBV7-2

CDR3: CASSPPASTGNTIYF
DNA: TGTGCCAGCTCACCACCCGCCAGTACTGGAAACACCATATATTTT
J: TRBJ1-3
size: .
D: .
V: TRBV18

CDR3: CASSLTNTGELFF
DNA: TGTGCCAGCAGCCTTACGAACACCGGGGAGCTGTTTTTT
J: TRBJ2-2
size: .
D: .
V: TRBV11-2

CDR3: CASSSQDTDTQYF
DNA: TGTGCCAGCAGTTCTCAGGACACAGATACGCAGTATTTT
J: TRBJ2-3
size: .
D: .
V: TRBV6-2/TRBV6-3

CDR3: CASSLVGNAVTEAFF
DNA: TGTGCCAGCAGCTTAGTGGGGAACGCTGTTACTGAAGCTTTCTTT
J: TRBJ1-1
size: .
D: .
V: TRBV11-2

CDR3: CASSLGGDTYGYTF
DNA: TGCGCCAGCAGCTTGGGCGGAGATACGTATGGCTACACCTTC
J: TRBJ1-2
size: few
D: .
V: TRBV5-1

CDR3: CAWSQGNQPQHF
DNA: TGTGCCTGGAGTCAGGGGAATCAGCCCCAGCATTTT
J: TRBJ1-5
size: .
D: .
V: TRBV30

CDR3: CASSLGASATYNEQFF
DNA: TGCGCCAGCAGCTTGGGGGCTAGCGCAACCTACAATGAGCAGTTCTTC
J: TRBJ2-1
size: .
D: .
V: TRBV5-1

CDR3: CASSPIGGGARQPQHF
DNA: TGCGCCAGCAGTCCAATCGGGGGGGGCGCAAGGCAGCCCCAGCATTTT
J: TRBJ1-5
size: .
D: .
V: TRBV10-2

CDR3: CASRGTVNTEAFF
DNA: TGTGCCAGCAGGGGGACGGTCAACACTGAAGCTTTCTTT
J: TRBJ1-1
size: .
D: .
V: TRBV28

CDR3: CASSLGRTGVNNEQFF
DNA: TGTGCCAGCAGCTTAGGCCGGACAGGGGTTAACAATGAGCAGTTCTTC
J: TRBJ2-1
size: .
D: TRBD1
V: TRBV7-2

CDR3: CASSLFSGTQETQYF
DNA: TGTGCCAGCAGCTTGTTTAGCGGGACCCAAGAGACCCAGTACTTC
J: TRBJ2-5
size: .
D: TRBD2
V: TRBV7-6

CDR3: CASSSIGINEKLFF
DNA: TGTGCCAGCAGCTCAATCGGCATTAATGAAAAACTGTTTTTT
J: TRBJ1-4
size: .
D: .
V: TRBV6-5

CDR3: CASSPHRGRTEAFF
DNA: TGTGCCAGCTCACCCCACAGGGGGCGGACTGAAGCTTTCTTT
J: TRBJ1-1
size: .
D: TRBD1
V: TRBV18

CDR3: CASSKGQQGVTDTQYF
DNA: TGTGCCAGCAGCAAAGGACAGCAGGGGGTCACAGATACGCAGTATTTT
J: TRBJ2-3
size: .
D: TRBD1
V: TRBV5-4

CDR3: CASSYSGNYGYTF
DNA: TGTGCCAGCAGTTACTCGGGGAACTATGGCTACACCTTC
J: TRBJ1-2
size: .
D: .
V: TRBV6-2/TRBV6-3

CDR3: CASSQQGAHNEKLFF
DNA: TGTGCCAGCAGTCAGCAGGGGGCACATAATGAAAAACTGTTTTTT
J: TRBJ1-4
size: .
D: TRBD1
V: TRBV3-1/TRBV3-2

CDR3: CASSLDPANTGELFF
DNA: TGTGCCAGCAGCTTAGATCCTGCGAACACCGGGGAGCTGTTTTTT
J: TRBJ2-2
size: .
D: .
V: TRBV7-9

CDR3: CSVGTDSGNTIYF
DNA: TGCAGCGTCGGGACAGACTCTGGAAACACCATATATTTT
J: TRBJ1-3
size: .
D: TRBD1
V: TRBV29-1

CDR3: CASSLGSLSNQPQHF
DNA: TGTGCCAGCAGCTTAGGTAGTCTTAGCAATCAGCCCCAGCATTTT
J: TRBJ1-5
size: .
D: .
V: TRBV7-2

CDR3: CSAQNYGYTF
DNA: TGCAGTGCCCAAAATTATGGCTACACCTTC
J: TRBJ1-2
size: .
D: .
V: TRBV20-1

CDR3: CASSLAPTYEQFF
DNA: TGTGCCAGCAGTTTAGCGCCCACTTATGAGCAGTTCTTC
J: TRBJ2-1
size: .
D: .
V: TRBV12-3/TRBV12-4

CDR3: CASSFDTSNYGYTF
DNA: TGTGCCAGCAGCTTCGACACCTCTAACTATGGCTACACCTTC
J: TRBJ1-2
size: .
D: .
V: TRBV7-9

CDR3: CASSDGGSPLHF
DNA: TGTGCCAGCAGTGACGGGGGTTCACCCCTCCACTTT
J: TRBJ1-6
size: .
D: .
V: TRBV6-4

CDR3: CASSLVRNYDYTF
DNA: TGTGCCAGCAGCTTAGTACGGAACTATGACTACACCTTC
J: TRBJ1-2
size: many
D: .
V: TRBV11-1

CDR3: CASSQGRGGRPYEQYF
DNA: TGTGCCAGCAGCCAAGGCCGGGGGGGTCGCCCCTACGAGCAGTACTTC
J: TRBJ2-7
size: .
D: TRBD2
V: TRBV3-1/TRBV3-2

CDR3: CASSKGQEWGYTF
DNA: TGTGCCAGCAGCAAAGGACAGGAATGGGGCTACACCTTC
J: TRBJ1-2
size: .
D: TRBD1
V: TRBV3-1/TRBV3-2

CDR3: CASSGQETQYF
DNA: TGTGCCAGCAGTGGACAAGAGACCCAGTACTTC
J: TRBJ2-5
size: few
D: .
V: TRBV25-1

CDR3: CASSLSRTSGQETQYF
DNA: TGTGCCAGCAGTTTATCGAGGACTAGCGGCCAAGAGACCCAGTACTTC
J: TRBJ2-5
size: .
D: TRBD2
V: TRBV28

CDR3: CASSIGTENSPLHF
DNA: TGTGCCAGTAGTATAGGTACGGAGAATTCACCCCTCCACTTT
J: TRBJ1-6
size: .
D: .
V: TRBV19

CDR3: CASSLQGGTNEKLFF
DNA: TGTGCCAGCAGCCTACAGGGGGGAACTAATGAAAAACTGTTTTTT
J: TRBJ1-4
size: .
D: TRBD1
V: TRBV7-9

CDR3: CASNRDYNSPLHF
DNA: TGTGCCAGCAACAGGGATTATAATTCACCCCTCCACTTT
J: TRBJ1-6
size: .
D: .
V: TRBV2